This TCR beta chain was retrieved from a study of T cell responses to AZD1222 COVID-19 vaccine. The study, taken as a whole, reports: Every sample of the repertoires postdated the peak T cell response. Reportedly, close to half of spike-specific TCRs are directed against unmutated variant regions. At baseline, seropositivity was found in only a handful of AZD1222 recipients. Clonal diversity may have been underestimated, and the donors were mostly white British, with more females than males.

The germline gives CDR1 MGHRA, CDR2 YSYEKL. The ends lost 1 base at V and 4 bases at J; junction bases unmatched: 7. The CDR3 consists of 18 residues. Concerning this clone itself: Its antigen is currently unknown.

Data came from immunoSEQ multiplex PCR; TCRdb stores just in-frame clones and leaves some out. The repertoire holds some 140,000 clones, with 88% as singletons. The starting material was peripheral blood, obtained on day 0 of AZD1222 vaccination. This clonotype was sampled from an adult in good health. The chain has TRBV4-1 and TRBJ1-6, with TRBD1 identical over 10 bases. The CDR3 region is CASSQAPPGQGYNSPLHF. For the CDR3, the DNA is TGCGCCAGCAGCCAAGCCCCACCGGGACAGGGGTATAATTCACCCCTCCACTTT.